What follows are 31 T cell receptor beta chains derived from one specimen sequenced in a study of cytomegalovirus exposure and HLA in healthy donors. Libraries were prepared by immunoSEQ multiplex PCR; TCRdb keeps only in-frame clonotypes and omits some of them. This table holds around 120,000 clones, 88% found once. Sequenced input: PBMCs. The receptors stem from a man aged 18 to 30 in good health and CMV-seropositive.

This chain connects TRBV27 to TRBJ1-6, with D perhaps matching TRBD1 (6 bases). With 5 bases removed from V and 0 bases from J, the gap between germline ends came to 17 bases. The CDR3 runs 18 residues. In germline, CDR1 is MNHEY, CDR2 SMNVEV (reference sequence). The CDR3 here is CASSPSGGRSSYNSPLHF. CDR3 nucleotides: TGTGCCAGCAGTCCCAGCGGGGGCAGGAGCTCCTATAATTCACCCCTCCACTTT.

The genes are TRBV6-6 and TRBJ1-1, with 8 bases fitting TRBD1. The germline CDR1 and CDR2 sequences are MNHNY and SVGAGI (reference sequence). This CDR3 contains 13 residues. V shed 0 bases, J shed 11 bases, and the junction held 5 bases outside the gene matches. Written as DNA, the CDR3 is TGTGCCAGCAGTTACTCAGGACAGGGCGCCGCTTTCTTT. Its translation: CASSYSGQGAAFF.

The genes are TRBV9 and TRBJ2-3; 9 nucleotides line up with TRBD2. Germline CDR1 SGDLS, CDR2 YYNGEE. V dropped 3 bases and J dropped 5; count of bases not matched to a gene: 7. The CDR3 has 15 amino acids. CDR3: CASSAQRGARDTQYF. The CDR3 nucleotides read TGTGCCAGCAGCGCTCAGCGGGGGGCCCGAGATACGCAGTATTTT.

This chain joins TRBV7-6 and TRBJ2-3; possible D gene TRBD1, 5 bases. From germline, CDR1 is SGHVS and CDR2 FNYEAQ. There are 16 residues in the CDR3. The ends were cut back, 1 base at V and 0 bases at J, with 11 bases in the middle. Here the CDR3 DNA reads TGTGCCAGCAGCTTAGGACAGCAGCCGAGCACAGATACGCAGTATTTT. As protein: CASSLGQQPSTDTQYF.

The chain has TRBV5-1 and TRBJ1-6; perhaps TRBD1 as D (6 bases). This CDR3 has 15 residues. CDR1 and CDR2 from the germline V gene are SGHRS and YFSETQ. Trimming removed 0 bases from V and 7 bases from J, with 11 bases in between. CDR3 amino acids: CASSLEQGSNSPLHF. The CDR3 DNA follows: TGCGCCAGCAGCTTGGAACAGGGTAGCAATTCACCCCTCCACTTT.

This rearrangement joins TRBV5-6 to TRBJ2-2; 7 bases are a match to TRBD1. The trim removed 2 bases at V and 3 bases at J, leaving 4 bases unmatched. The CDR3 consists of 15 residues. Germline V gene lookup returns CDR1 SGHDT and CDR2 YYEEEE. The CDR3 DNA reads as TGTGCCAGCAGCTTCGACAGGGTTTACACCGGGGAGCTGTTTTTT. This encodes CASSFDRVYTGELFF.

This clone was seen only once. The rearrangement uses TRBV5-1 and TRBJ2-3; TRBD2 is a possible D gene (6 bases). CDR1 and CDR2 from the germline V gene are SGHRS and YFSETQ. The CDR3 has 14 residues. Trimming took 5 bases from V and 1 from J, leaving 11 bases between them. CDR3 sequence: CASRREDGTDTQYF. The DNA for the CDR3 is TGCGCCAGCAGAAGGGAGGATGGCACAGATACGCAGTATTTT.

V gene TRBV13 combines with J gene TRBJ2-7, with 7 bases that match TRBD1. V shed 1 base, J shed 3 bases, and the junction held 0 bases outside the gene matches. Germline loops: CDR1 PRHDT, CDR2 FYEKMQ (reference sequence). The CDR3 loop spans 13 amino acids. CDR3 coding DNA: TGTGCCAGCAGCTTAGCAGGGGGCTACGAGCAGTACTTC. It specifies CASSLAGGYEQYF.

The chain links TRBV27 to TRBJ1-1; D is perhaps TRBD1 (5 bases). V was pared by 6 bases and J by 5 bases, with 19 bases between. CDR1 and CDR2 from the germline V gene are MNHEY and SMNVEV (reference sequence). The CDR3 runs 15 residues. The CDR3 sequence is CASSSLRSGGTEAFF. The CDR3 coding sequence is TGTGCCAGCAGCTCTCTCCGTTCGGGGGGAACTGAAGCTTTCTTT.

The J gene is TRBJ2-3, the V gene TRBV7-9, with a tentative D call TRBD1 (6 bases). V gave up 3 bases and J gave up 3 bases, with 13 bases separating them. This CDR3 comprises 15 residues. Per germline, CDR1 SEHNR and CDR2 FQNEAQ (reference sequence). The CDR3 spells CASSLGGGETDTQYF. CDR3 DNA sequence: TGTGCCAGCAGCTTGGGTGGGGGCGAGACAGATACGCAGTATTTT.

The chain combines TRBV5-4 with TRBJ1-4, with a tentative D call TRBD1 (5 bases). Germline V gives CDR1 SGHNT, CDR2 YYREEE (reference sequence). The germline V and J ends were trimmed by 1 base and 0 bases, with 10 bases remaining between them. The CDR3 contains 16 residues. The CDR3 loop is CASSLLDSSTNEKLFF. The CDR3 bases are TGTGCCAGCAGCTTGTTAGACAGCTCAACTAATGAAAAACTGTTTTTT.

V and J are TRBV5-4 and TRBJ1-1, with no clear D. Between the trimmed V and J ends, which lost 0 bases and 7 bases, there was a span of 13 bases. Per the germline V gene, CDR1 is SGHNT and CDR2 is YYREEE (reference sequence). The CDR3 sequence is 14 residues long. The CDR3 coding sequence is TGTGCCAGCAGCTTGGGGTTGCACGGGGATGAAGCTTTCTTT. Residues: CASSLGLHGDEAFF.

The chain has TRBV4-2 and TRBJ2-7; 9 positions match TRBD1. CDR1 is LGHNA, CDR2 YNFKEQ, per germline. V lost 4 bases and J lost 0; bases outside the gene matches: 4. The length of the CDR3 is 15 residues. Here the CDR3 reads CASSPGTGNSYEQYF. Here the CDR3 DNA reads TGTGCCAGCAGCCCGGGGACAGGGAACTCCTACGAGCAGTACTTC.

The V call is TRBV18, the J call TRBJ2-6; perhaps TRBD1 as D (6 bases). The germline V and J ends were trimmed by 4 bases and 0 bases, with 13 bases remaining between them. This CDR3 is 17 amino acids long. Germline CDR1 KGHSH, CDR2 LQKENI. CDR3 sequence: CASSRSDRSSGANVLTF. DNA for the CDR3: TGTGCCAGCTCACGATCAGACAGGAGCTCTGGGGCCAACGTCCTGACTTTC.

A single count supports this clone. The chain links TRBV2 to TRBJ1-1, with D unclear. The CDR3 contains 15 residues. The V end was cut by 7 bases, the J end by 0 bases, with 15 bases between. From germline, CDR1 is SNHLY and CDR2 FYNNEI. CDR3 sequence reads: CASTRAAMMNTEAFF. As DNA, the CDR3 is TGTGCCAGCACGCGGGCAGCTATGATGAACACTGAAGCTTTCTTT.

The rearrangement links TRBV11-2 to TRBJ2-7; the match to TRBD1 covers 8 bases. Germline CDR1 and CDR2: SGHAT and FQNNGV. After removal of 7 bases from V and 6 bases from J, the junction contained 11 bases not matched to a gene. The CDR3 runs 14 residues. The chain's CDR3 is CASNLRQGKGEQYF. The CDR3, as DNA: TGTGCCAGCAACCTAAGACAGGGGAAAGGCGAGCAGTACTTC.

This clone counts as medium-sized. The genes are TRBV2 and TRBJ1-1, with 7 bases matching TRBD1. Per the germline V gene, CDR1 is SNHLY and CDR2 is FYNNEI. V shed 6 bases and J 0 bases; nucleotides not matched to a gene: 13. This CDR3 is 17 amino acids long. The CDR3 protein is CASRGAMGQTMNTEAFF. CDR3 coding DNA: TGTGCCAGCAGGGGGGCAATGGGACAGACCATGAACACTGAAGCTTTCTTT.

The chain has TRBV18 and TRBJ1-6; the match to TRBD1 covers 7 bases. CDR1 and CDR2 from the germline V gene are KGHSH and LQKENI. The length of the CDR3 is 15 residues. Unmatched junction bases numbered 2, after V lost 2 bases and J lost 4 bases. The DNA for the CDR3 is TGTGCCAGCTCACCAGCGGGACAGTATAATTCACCCCTCCACTTT. It translates to CASSPAGQYNSPLHF.

V gene TRBV6-4 combines with J gene TRBJ2-1, with D hard to call. This CDR3 spans 15 amino acids. Germline V CDR1 and CDR2: MRHNA, SNTAGT. V dropped 5 bases and J dropped 0 bases, with 11 bases sitting between them. The CDR3 bases are TGTGCCAGCAGTCTGACTCCTACCTCCTACAATGAGCAGTTCTTC. Translation gives CASSLTPTSYNEQFF.

V is TRBV6-5 and J is TRBJ2-2, with unresolved D. V dropped 7 bases and J dropped 9 bases, with 9 bases sitting between them. Looked up from germline, CDR1 is MNHEY and CDR2 is SVGAGI. This CDR3 contains 11 residues. The CDR3 DNA sequence: TGTGCCAGCATGTGGGCCCGGGAGCTGTTTTTT. Protein product: CASMWARELFF.

The V call is TRBV4-3, the J call TRBJ1-1; no firm D call. V was clipped by 1 base and J by 5 bases, with 14 bases between them. The CDR3 loop spans 15 amino acids. Germline assignment: CDR1 LGHNA and CDR2 YSLEER. CDR3 sequence (DNA): TGCGCCAGCAGCCAAGGAGTTTATAGCACGACTGAAGCTTTCTTT. Translation: CASSQGVYSTTEAFF.

This sequence joins TRBV4-2 and TRBJ1-1; D is possibly TRBD1 (5 bases). Trimming shortened V by 0 bases and J by 10 bases, and 9 bases separated the two germline ends. This CDR3 comprises 12 residues. Germline V lookup: CDR1 LGHNA, CDR2 YNFKEQ. The CDR3, as DNA: TGTGCCAGCAGCCAAGAGGGGGGAGTAGCTTTCTTT. It yields the protein CASSQEGGVAFF.

The genes are TRBV6-5 and TRBJ2-2, with a weak D call TRBD2 (6 bases). Per germline, CDR1 MNHEY and CDR2 SVGAGI. The CDR3 runs 13 residues. Trimming shortened V by 5 bases and J by 6 bases, and 10 bases separated the two germline ends. Here the CDR3 reads CASSPLASGELFF. Here the CDR3 DNA reads TGTGCCAGCAGTCCCCTAGCGTCCGGGGAGCTGTTTTTT.

The chain is built from TRBV27 and TRBJ1-4, with a possible D match to TRBD1 (5 bases). V was clipped by 2 bases and J by 2 bases, with 6 bases between them. The CDR3 covers 14 residues. Germline values: CDR1 MNHEY, CDR2 SMNVEV (reference sequence). The chain's CDR3 is CASSLQGTNEKLFF. The CDR3 DNA reads TGTGCCAGCAGTTTACAGGGTACTAATGAAAAACTGTTTTTT.

The genes are TRBV5-8 and TRBJ1-5, with D possibly TRBD1 on 5 matching bases. Germline V gene sequence: CDR1 SGHTS, CDR2 YDEGEE. Trimming removed 4 bases at V and 5 bases at J, with 19 bases between. The CDR3 has 16 amino acids. In nucleotides, the CDR3 is TGTGCCAGCAGCCGAATGGAAGGGGAGGGGTATCAGCCCCAGCATTTT. This gives the protein CASSRMEGEGYQPQHF.

This chain joins TRBV7-9 and TRBJ2-7; a weak D match, TRBD2 (5 bases). CDR3 length: 14 residues. The V gene's germline CDR1 is SEHNR and CDR2 FQNEAQ (reference sequence). V dropped 3 bases and J dropped 0 bases, with 9 bases sitting between them. This CDR3 reads CASSLDLNSYEQYF. The CDR3 bases are TGTGCCAGCAGCTTGGACTTGAACTCCTACGAGCAGTACTTC.

The genes are TRBV27 and TRBJ2-1, with unresolved D. The germline gives CDR1 MNHEY, CDR2 SMNVEV (reference sequence). Trimming left V 0 bases short and J 6 bases short, with 6 bases between. The CDR3 consists of 13 residues. In nucleotides, the CDR3 is TGTGCCAGCAGTTTATCAGCAGGCAATGAGCAGTTCTTC. Its translation: CASSLSAGNEQFF.

The chain is built from TRBV27 and TRBJ2-3; possible D gene TRBD1, 6 bases. Germline values: CDR1 MNHEY, CDR2 SMNVEV (reference sequence). V dropped 0 bases and J dropped 5 bases, with 12 bases sitting between them. The CDR3 has 15 amino acids. The CDR3 sequence is CASSLSRGWEDTQYF. The CDR3 region has the DNA TGTGCCAGCAGTTTATCCAGGGGATGGGAAGATACGCAGTATTTT.

V is TRBV7-2 and J is TRBJ2-7; no clear D. From germline, CDR1 is SGHTA and CDR2 FQGNSA. Trimming left V 1 base short and J 7 bases short, with 5 bases between. This CDR3 is 11 amino acids long. This chain's CDR3 is CASSLGIEQYF. In nucleotides, the CDR3 is TGTGCCAGCAGCTTAGGTATTGAGCAGTACTTC.

The chain joins TRBV5-1 to TRBJ2-7, with 7 bases lining up with TRBD2. The CDR3 length is 16 residues. V shed 4 bases and J 0 bases; nucleotides not matched to a gene: 10. Germline CDR1 SGHRS, CDR2 YFSETQ. The CDR3 nucleotides are TGCGCCAGCAGCATCCAAGAGCGGGGTAGCTCCTACGAGCAGTACTTC. The encoded protein is CASSIQERGSSYEQYF.

CDR3 DNA: TGTGCCATCAGTGAACAGGGTAGAAATTCACCCCTCCACTTT. Its translation: CAISEQGRNSPLHF. The gene calls are TRBV10-3 and TRBJ1-6; tentatively, D is TRBD1 (6 bases). The CDR3 extends over 14 amino acids. V shed 3 bases and J shed 7 bases, with 10 bases lying between them. Germline lookup yields CDR1 ENHRY and CDR2 SYGVKD.